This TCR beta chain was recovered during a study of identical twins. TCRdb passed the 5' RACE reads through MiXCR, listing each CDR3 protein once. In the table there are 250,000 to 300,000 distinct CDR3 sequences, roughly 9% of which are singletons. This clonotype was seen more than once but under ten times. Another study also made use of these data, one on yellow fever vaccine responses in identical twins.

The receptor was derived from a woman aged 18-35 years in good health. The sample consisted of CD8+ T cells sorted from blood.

The CDR3 region is CASSPGLERTGELFF. The CDR3 DNA sequence: TGCGCCAGCAGCCCGGGACTAGAAAGGACCGGGGAGCTGTTTTTT. The rearrangement links TRBV4-3 to TRBJ2-2; 8 positions agree with TRBD2. Per the germline V gene, CDR1 is LGHNA and CDR2 is YSLEER. V gave up 4 bases and J gave up 5 bases; unmatched junction bases: 6. The CDR3 spans 15 residues.